Below, 28 T cell receptor beta chains from the same sample are listed, as sequenced in a study of shared clonotypes between healthy human individuals. The data were produced by immunoSEQ multiplex PCR, yet TCRdb's version contains in-frame clones alone and is incomplete. The table shows approximately 2.5 million clones, with approximately 90% occurring only once. Material: naive CD4+ T cells sorted from blood. Documented subset: CD45RA+ positively selected. Receptors originate from a man aged 18 to 35 in good health.

This chain links TRBV30 with TRBJ1-4; D is perhaps TRBD1 (6 bases). Germline V gene lookup returns CDR1 GTSNPN and CDR2 SVGIG (reference sequence). This CDR3 region has 13 residues. V lost 4 bases to trimming and J lost 2 bases, with 8 bases between them. The CDR3 bases are TGTGCCTGGAACAGGGACACTAATGAAAAACTGTTTTTT. It specifies CAWNRDTNEKLFF. Full variable domain (missing parts from reference TRBV30 and TRBJ1-4): SQTIHQWPATLVQPVGSPLSLECTVEGTSNPNLYWYRQAAGRGLQLLFYSVGIGQISSEVPQNLSASRPQDRQFILSSKKLLLSDSGFYLCAWNRDTNEKLFFGSGTQLSVL.

CDR3 amino acids: CASRRTSTSEQYF. The DNA for the CDR3 is TGTGCCAGCAGGAGGACTAGCACCTCCGAGCAGTACTTC. The chain recombines TRBV5-4 with TRBJ2-5; TRBD2 agrees at 8 bases. The assigned J gene may be wrong: the sequence end matches TRBJ2-7 better. From germline, CDR1 is SGHNT and CDR2 YYREEE (reference sequence). This CDR3 is built from 13 residues.

V and J are TRBV7-9 and TRBJ2-7; 12 nucleotides line up with TRBD2. Germline CDR1 is SEHNR and CDR2 is FQNEAQ (reference sequence). After removal of 6 bases from V and 2 bases from J, the junction contained 5 bases not matched to a gene. The CDR3 covers 15 residues. CDR3 protein: CASSKLAGGTYEQYF. In nucleotides, the CDR3 is TGTGCCAGCAGTAAACTAGCGGGAGGTACCTACGAGCAGTACTTC.

The chain couples TRBV29-1 to TRBJ1-1; 8 bases are a match to TRBD1. CDR3 length equals 13 residues. J lost 6 bases, V lost 7 bases, and 10 bases had no gene match. Looked up from germline, CDR1 is SQVTM and CDR2 is ANQGSEA. Written as DNA, the CDR3 is TGCAGCGCCGGACAGGGCCACGGGGCTGAAGCTTTCTTT. This translates into CSAGQGHGAEAFF.

This clone was counted once. The chain carries TRBV30 and TRBJ2-7; D not certain. With 5 bases removed from V and 13 bases from J, the gap between germline ends came to 24 bases. The CDR3 has 13 residues. Germline-derived CDR1 and CDR2 are GTSNPN and SVGIG (reference sequence). CDR3 DNA: TGTGCCTGGGCCCCGGATATACCCTCCCAAGTATACTTC. Residues: CAWAPDIPSQVYF.

This sequence joins TRBV4-1 and TRBJ1-1; D remains unclear. The CDR3 has 11 residues. The germline gives CDR1 MGHRA, CDR2 YSYEKL. V was cut by 4 bases and J by 8 bases, with 8 bases left in between. The CDR3 nucleotides read TGCGCCAGCAGCCGGGCCTTCGAAGCTTTCTTT. Its protein is CASSRAFEAFF.

The DNA of the CDR3 is TGCGCCAGCAGCCAAGAAGAGCCAGGTCTTAAAAGGGGGACTGAAGCTTTCTTT. Amino acid sequence: CASSQEEPGLKRGTEAFF. This chain links TRBV4-1 with TRBJ1-1; D perhaps matches TRBD1 (6 bases). Germline CDR1 is MGHRA and CDR2 is YSYEKL. V lost 0 bases to trimming and J lost 5 bases, with 22 bases between them. CDR3 length equals 18 residues.

This chain joins TRBV27 and TRBJ1-4; 10 bases line up with TRBD1. CDR3 length equals 18 residues. The ends lost 5 bases at V and 7 bases at J; junction bases unmatched: 16. Germline V gene lookup returns CDR1 MNHEY and CDR2 SMNVEV (reference sequence). CDR3 sequence (DNA): TGTGCCAGCAGTCCACTTTCCGGGACAGGGGCGGTTCGTGAAAAACTGTTTTTT. It specifies CASSPLSGTGAVREKLFF.

The chain links TRBV6-5 to TRBJ2-1; 9 nucleotides agree with TRBD2. This CDR3 comprises 15 residues. The V gene end was trimmed by 2 bases and the J gene end by 7 bases; junction bases not matched to a gene: 6. From germline, CDR1 is MNHEY and CDR2 SVGAGI. The CDR3 DNA follows: TGTGCCAGCAGTTACCCAGCGGGGGGCAGGAATGAGCAGTTCTTC. It codes for CASSYPAGGRNEQFF.

V is TRBV7-9 and J is TRBJ2-3; possibly TRBD1 for D (5 bases). V lost 5 bases, J lost 4 bases, and 10 bases lay in between. The length of the CDR3 is 13 residues. CDR1 SEHNR and CDR2 FQNEAQ come from the germline V gene (reference sequence). The DNA for the CDR3 is TGTGCCAGCAGCCAAGGGGTATCAGATACGCAGTATTTT. Encoded protein: CASSQGVSDTQYF.

The gene calls are TRBV11-3 and TRBJ2-7; 7 bases fit TRBD2. V shed 5 bases and J 7 bases; nucleotides not matched to a gene: 14. Germline V gene data show CDR1 as SGHNT and CDR2 as YENEEA. This CDR3 has 15 amino acids. This CDR3 is CASSPGLRDGGEQYF. The CDR3 bases are TGTGCCAGCAGCCCAGGGCTCAGGGACGGGGGGGAGCAGTACTTC.

This clone came up once. The V call is TRBV5-1, the J call TRBJ2-1, with 7 bases identical to TRBD2. The germline V gene encodes CDR1 SGHRS and CDR2 YFSETQ. The CDR3 runs to 15 residues. The V gene end was trimmed by 7 bases and the J gene end by 7 bases; junction bases not matched to a gene: 14. The CDR3 protein is CASWTPASGGNEQFF. The CDR3 DNA follows: TGCGCCAGCTGGACCCCGGCTAGCGGAGGAAATGAGCAGTTCTTC.

The sample holds a few counts of this clone. This same CDR3 is encoded by further DNA sequences in the sample. The chain combines TRBV20-1 with TRBJ1-1; D uncertain. Germline V gene data show CDR1 as DFQATT and CDR2 as SNEGSKA (reference sequence). The CDR3 length is 10 residues. V was pared by 6 bases and J by 11 bases, with 13 bases between. In DNA, the CDR3 is TGCAGTGCCTCACGGGCCGAGGCTTTCTTT. Encoded protein: CSASRAEAFF.

The rearrangement links TRBV5-4 to TRBJ2-5; TRBD2 might be the D (5 bases). The germline gives CDR1 SGHNT, CDR2 YYREEE (reference sequence). CDR3 length: 15 residues. V was trimmed by 3 bases and J by 5 bases, leaving 17 bases between them. CDR3 loop: CASSSGVMRTETQYF. The DNA for the CDR3 is TGTGCCAGCAGCTCCGGGGTGATGAGGACCGAGACCCAGTACTTC.

V gene TRBV6-6 combines with J gene TRBJ2-7; TRBD1 matches 10 bases. V shed 6 bases, J shed 6 bases, and the junction held 14 bases outside the gene matches. Germline-derived CDR1 and CDR2 are MNHNY and SVGAGI (reference sequence). This CDR3 region has 16 residues. The CDR3 protein is CASSLLGGQGPGEQYF. For the CDR3, the DNA is TGTGCCAGCAGCCTGCTGGGGGGACAGGGGCCAGGCGAGCAGTACTTC.

The V gene is TRBV12-1, the J gene TRBJ2-7; the table's D call, TRBD2, was not checked against the DNA. TRBV12-1 is a pseudogene. This CDR3 region has 12 residues. CDR3 DNA: TGTGCCAGCAGCCCCCCCCCGGGCGAGCAGTACTTC. It codes for CASSPPPGEQYF.

The rearrangement uses TRBV7-2 and TRBJ1-2; perhaps TRBD1 as D (5 bases). The CDR3 has 14 amino acids. V was trimmed by 5 bases and J by 4 bases, leaving 14 bases between them. The germline CDR1 and CDR2 sequences are SGHTA and FQGNSA. Written as DNA, the CDR3 is TGTGCCAGCAGCCCCCGGGACGTCTCCTATGGCTACACCTTC. This gives the protein CASSPRDVSYGYTF. The whole variable domain, filled in from reference TRBV7-2 and TRBJ1-2, reads GAGVSQSPSNKVTEKGKDVELRCDPISGHTALYWYRQSLGQGLEFLIYFQGNSAPDKSGLPSDRFSAERTGGSVSTLTIQRTQQEDSAVYLCASSPRDVSYGYTFGSGTRLTVV.

This sequence joins TRBV5-4 and TRBJ1-4; D is undetermined. The ends were cut back, 0 bases at V and 4 bases at J, with 7 bases in the middle. CDR1 and CDR2 (germline): SGHNT, YYREEE (reference sequence). The CDR3 is 14 residues long. The CDR3 region has the DNA TGTGCCAGCAGCTTGGCCAGTAGTAATGAAAAACTGTTTTTT. Its translation is CASSLASSNEKLFF.

V and J are TRBV5-1 and TRBJ2-1; tentatively, D is TRBD2 (6 bases). Trimming took off 4 bases at V and 9 bases at J, with 20 bases between the two ends. CDR3 length: 15 amino acids. In germline, CDR1 is SGHRS, CDR2 YFSETQ. The DNA of the CDR3 is TGCGCCAGCAGCCGGTTCGACAGTTATAGCGGTGAGCAGTTCTTC. This sequence encodes CASSRFDSYSGEQFF.

The chain has TRBV30 and TRBJ1-2, with D unresolved. Trimming took off 2 bases at V and 8 bases at J, with 9 bases between the two ends. CDR3 length: 11 residues. Germline V lookup: CDR1 GTSNPN, CDR2 SVGIG (reference sequence). The CDR3 region is CAWSRNQGYTF. The CDR3 coding sequence is TGTGCCTGGAGTCGGAATCAAGGCTACACCTTC.

This chain joins TRBV5-5 and TRBJ1-5, with no clear D. Germline CDR1 and CDR2: SGHKS and YYEKEE (reference sequence). The CDR3 runs to 14 residues. V shed 3 bases and J shed 5 bases, with 12 bases lying between them. In DNA, the CDR3 is TGTGCCAGCAGCTCAGTGGCGGCGGATCAGCCCCAGCATTTT. It is translated as CASSSVAADQPQHF.

This chain connects TRBV6-6 to TRBJ2-4, with D possibly matching TRBD1 (7 bases). In germline, CDR1 is MNHNY, CDR2 SVGAGI (reference sequence). The CDR3 contains 14 residues. V was trimmed by 2 bases and J by 6 bases, leaving 11 bases between them. The CDR3 nucleotides read TGTGCCAGCAGTTACGGGCAGGGGGGAAACATTCAGTACTTC. Its protein product is CASSYGQGGNIQYF.

The chain has TRBV7-2 and TRBJ2-2, with D possibly TRBD2 on 5 matching bases. Between the trimmed V and J ends, which lost 5 bases and 5 bases, there was a span of 21 bases. The CDR3 has 17 amino acids. The germline gives CDR1 SGHTA, CDR2 FQGNSA. CDR3 sequence reads: CASSPDITSGVTGELFF. The CDR3 region has the DNA TGTGCCAGCAGCCCCGATATCACCAGCGGAGTGACCGGGGAGCTGTTTTTT.

The V call is TRBV5-4, the J call TRBJ1-3; weak D call: TRBD1 (6 bases). Germline CDR1 and CDR2: SGHNT and YYREEE (reference sequence). There are 15 residues in the CDR3. The ends were cut back, 2 bases at V and 1 base at J, with 10 bases in the middle. CDR3 protein: CASSLQTGSGNTIYF. For the CDR3, the DNA is TGTGCCAGCAGCTTACAAACAGGGTCTGGAAACACCATATATTTT.

The chain uses TRBV28 and TRBJ1-1, with 8 bases aligning to TRBD1. Germline V CDR1 and CDR2: MDHEN, SYDVKM. The CDR3 contains 15 residues. Trimming at V came to 2 bases and at J to 3 bases, leaving 5 bases not matched to a gene. The chain's CDR3 is CASSLQGALDTEAFF. DNA of the CDR3: TGTGCCAGCAGTTTACAGGGGGCGTTGGACACTGAAGCTTTCTTT.

V usage is TRBV5-4 and J usage is TRBJ2-7; 8 bases match TRBD2. The trim removed 3 bases at V and 0 bases at J, leaving 5 bases unmatched. Germline V gene sequence: CDR1 SGHNT, CDR2 YYREEE (reference sequence). This CDR3 is 15 amino acids long. Written as DNA, the CDR3 is TGTGCCAGCAGCTCAGCGGGAGTCACCTCCTACGAGCAGTACTTC. Translated, it gives CASSSAGVTSYEQYF.

This clone was seen only a few times. The CDR3 loop is CSVGTGLTEAFF. The CDR3 region has the DNA TGCAGCGTAGGGACAGGGTTAACTGAAGCTTTCTTT. The V call is TRBV29-1, the J call TRBJ1-1, with 9 positions matching TRBD1. Germline trimming cut 6 bases from V and 5 bases from J; bases unmatched to any gene: 4. This CDR3 is 12 amino acids long. Germline V gene sequence: CDR1 SQVTM, CDR2 ANQGSEA. Looking up the rest from reference TRBV29-1 and TRBJ1-1 gives the full variable domain: SAVISQKPSRDICQRGTSLTIQCQVDSQVTMMFWYRQQPGQSLTLIATANQGSEATYESGFVIDKFPISRPNLTFSTLTVSNMSPEDSSIYLCSVGTGLTEAFFGQGTRLTVV.

The chain recombines TRBV6-4 with TRBJ2-6; D perhaps matches TRBD2 (6 bases). The CDR3 is 14 residues long. Trimming took 3 bases from V and 12 from J, leaving 15 bases between them. Germline loops: CDR1 MRHNA, CDR2 SNTAGT. The CDR3 reads CASSERGSQAVLTF. The CDR3 nucleotides read TGTGCCAGCAGTGAGCGGGGCTCCCAGGCCGTCCTGACTTTC.